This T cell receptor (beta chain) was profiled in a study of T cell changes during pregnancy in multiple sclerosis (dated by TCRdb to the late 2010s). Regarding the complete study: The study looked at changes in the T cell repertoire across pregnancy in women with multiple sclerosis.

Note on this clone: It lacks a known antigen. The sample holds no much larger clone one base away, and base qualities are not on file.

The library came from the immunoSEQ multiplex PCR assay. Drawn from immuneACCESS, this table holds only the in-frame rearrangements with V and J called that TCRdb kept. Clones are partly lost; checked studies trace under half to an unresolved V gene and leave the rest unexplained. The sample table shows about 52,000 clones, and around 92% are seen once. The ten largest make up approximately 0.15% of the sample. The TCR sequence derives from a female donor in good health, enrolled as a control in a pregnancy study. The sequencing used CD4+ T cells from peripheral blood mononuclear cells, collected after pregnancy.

The encoded CDR3 is CASSLGIGTSYEQYF. The DNA sequence follows: TGTGCCAGCAGCCTTGGAATTGGGACTAGCTACGAGCAGTACTTC. Recombination linked TRBV5-5 to TRBJ2-7; the central 8 bases match TRBD2. According to the germline V gene (reference sequence), CDR1 reads SGHKS and CDR2 reads YYEKEE. Clipping removes 4 bases from V and 3 bases from J, with 9 as the unmatched junction base count. Measured from the cysteine to the phenylalanine, the CDR3 is 15 residues long. The entry retains the CDR3 DNA only, 45 bases that are in frame from base 1.